This T cell receptor beta chain was sequenced during a study of T cell responses to AZD1222 COVID-19 vaccine. Produced via immunoSEQ multiplex PCR; TCRdb's table is partial and in-frame only. The repertoire holds some 130,000 clones, with roughly 89% as singletons. Points from the study as a whole: In a largely white British group with more females than males, clonal diversity was possibly underestimated.

Turning to this clone: Its specificity is not known.

The clonotype comes from an adult in good health. The starting material was peripheral blood, obtained on day 0 of AZD1222 vaccination.

The CDR3, as DNA: TGTGCCAGTAGTACCGGGGAGGGGGGGACCTACAATGAGCAGTTCTTC. This sequence encodes CASSTGEGGTYNEQFF. V is TRBV19 and J is TRBJ2-1; possible D gene TRBD2, 7 bases. The CDR3 runs 16 residues. V lost 4 bases and J 2 bases, leaving 15 bases between the germline ends. Germline CDR1 and CDR2: LNHDA and SQIVND (reference sequence). The complete variable domain, with remaining parts taken from reference TRBV19 and TRBJ2-1, reads DGGITQSPKYLFRKEGQNVTLSCEQNLNHDAMYWYRQDPGQGLRLIYYSQIVNDFQKGDIAEGYSVSREKKESFPLTVTSAQKNPTAFYLCASSTGEGGTYNEQFFGPGTRLTVL.